A single sample is the source of the 15 T cell receptor beta chains below, sequenced in a study of shared clonotypes between healthy human individuals (dated by TCRdb to the early 2020s). The method behind the library was the immunoSEQ multiplex PCR assay. Entries here come from immuneACCESS through TCRdb and include only in-frame sequences with V and J called. Some clones fail to appear in such tables; in the studies checked, an unresolved V gene covers under half of the shortfall, and the cause of the remainder is unknown. For this sample there are about 110,000 clones; 68% appear just once. The ten largest clones capture roughly 22% of the sample. Input material: memory CD8+ T cells sorted from blood. The sample's cell subset or site label is to be understood as: CD45RO+ cells pooled with CCR7-negative TemRA cells. The receptors were sampled from a woman aged 25 to 39 in good health.

This rearrangement joins TRBV28 to TRBJ2-3; 9 bases agree with TRBD2. The CDR3 extends over 17 amino acids. V trimming: 6 bases; J trimming: 2 bases; junction bases outside the gene matches: 12. CDR1 is MDHEN, CDR2 SYDVKM, per germline. CDR3 sequence (DNA): TGTGCCAGCAGCCTACCTGTCGGCGGGAGGGACACAGATACGCAGTATTTT. It codes for CASSLPVGGRDTDTQYF.

The chain joins TRBV19 to TRBJ2-5, with a possible D match to TRBD2 (7 bases). This CDR3 region has 15 residues. Germline V gives CDR1 LNHDA, CDR2 SQIVND (reference sequence). V was trimmed by 2 bases and J by 5 bases, leaving 15 bases between them. CDR3 sequence reads: CASSIWGGLQETQYF. CDR3 sequence (DNA): TGTGCCAGTAGTATATGGGGGGGCCTCCAGGAGACCCAGTACTTC.

The chain carries TRBV28 and TRBJ1-2, with TRBD1 matching 8 bases. V gave up 6 bases and J gave up 6 bases; unmatched junction bases: 15. From germline, CDR1 is MDHEN and CDR2 SYDVKM. The CDR3 is 16 amino acids. The CDR3 loop is CASSETGRQGLDGYTF. The CDR3 nucleotides read TGTGCCAGCAGCGAAACGGGGAGACAGGGGTTAGATGGCTACACCTTC.

This sequence joins TRBV15 and TRBJ1-5, with D perhaps TRBD1 (6 bases). The CDR3 runs 17 residues. Looked up from germline, CDR1 is LNHNV and CDR2 is YYDKDF (reference sequence). V gave up 1 base and J gave up 0 bases, with 13 bases separating them. DNA for the CDR3: TGTGCCACCAGCAGAGGGGACACCCATTATAGCAATCAGCCCCAGCATTTT. Protein: CATSRGDTHYSNQPQHF.

This CDR3 is CASSFLAGVINEQYF. The CDR3 DNA is TGTGCCAGCAGTTTCTTAGCGGGAGTTATTAACGAGCAGTACTTC. The V gene is TRBV25-1, the J gene TRBJ2-7; the match to TRBD2 covers 9 bases. The V gene's germline CDR1 is MGHDK and CDR2 SYGVNS. V shed 5 bases and J 5 bases; nucleotides not matched to a gene: 10. The CDR3 loop spans 15 amino acids.

V and J are TRBV27 and TRBJ2-2; 11 nucleotides agree with TRBD2. This CDR3 is 16 amino acids long. Trimming at V came to 2 bases and at J to 6 bases, leaving 5 bases not matched to a gene. Germline V gene sequence: CDR1 MNHEY, CDR2 SMNVEV (reference sequence). The CDR3 loop is CASSLTSGSSPGELFF. CDR3 coding DNA: TGTGCCAGCAGTTTAACTAGCGGGAGCTCGCCCGGGGAGCTGTTTTTT.

This clone occurred many times. The chain joins TRBV15 to TRBJ2-7, with D hard to call. The CDR3 length is 15 residues. The germline V gene encodes CDR1 LNHNV and CDR2 YYDKDF (reference sequence). V dropped 5 bases and J dropped 0 bases, with 14 bases sitting between them. CDR3 nucleotides: TGTGCCACCAGCGCTGGCGGTTCAGGCTCCTACGAGCAGTACTTC. Translated, it gives CATSAGGSGSYEQYF.

This clone has at least ten counts. The CDR3 spells CASSGQGATEQYF. The CDR3 DNA reads TGTGCCAGCAGTGGGCAGGGGGCGACCGAGCAGTACTTC. This chain links TRBV6-6 with TRBJ2-7, with 8 positions matching TRBD1. The CDR3 consists of 13 residues. In germline, CDR1 is MNHNY, CDR2 SVGAGI (reference sequence). With 5 bases clipped from V and 6 bases from J, the junction kept 6 bases outside the gene matches.

This clone was counted between two and nine times. The chain uses TRBV19 and TRBJ1-5; D is ambiguous. Trimming cost V 8 bases and J 7 bases, with 15 bases left between them. Per the germline V gene, CDR1 is LNHDA and CDR2 is SQIVND (reference sequence). The CDR3 has 13 residues. This CDR3 reads CASRGNSGQPQHF. The DNA for the CDR3 is TGTGCCAGTCGGGGAAACTCGGGGCAGCCCCAGCATTTT.

The rearrangement joins TRBV13 to TRBJ2-3, with 8 nucleotides matching TRBD2. V was pared by 5 bases and J by 11 bases, with 15 bases of the junction left unmatched. The CDR3 totals 15 residues. Germline assignment: CDR1 PRHDT and CDR2 FYEKMQ (reference sequence). This CDR3 is CASSPPGSGARGQYF. The CDR3 bases are TGTGCCAGCAGCCCGCCGGGTAGCGGGGCTAGGGGGCAGTATTTT.

The chain joins TRBV10-3 to TRBJ2-5; D might be TRBD2 (6 bases). V was trimmed by 0 bases and J by 7 bases, leaving 12 bases between them. Germline CDR1 and CDR2: ENHRY and SYGVKD. The length of the CDR3 is 14 residues. The CDR3 DNA reads TGTGCCATCAGTGAGTCGGGGTCCGGGGGGACCCAGTACTTC. It encodes CAISESGSGGTQYF.

This rearrangement joins TRBV28 to TRBJ2-1; 10 bases agree with TRBD2. The trim removed 3 bases at V and 6 bases at J, leaving 5 bases unmatched. Germline V gene sequence: CDR1 MDHEN, CDR2 SYDVKM. This CDR3 contains 15 residues. The CDR3 DNA reads as TGTGCCAGCAGTTTCTTAGCGGGAGGACGCAATGAGCAGTTCTTC. This encodes CASSFLAGGRNEQFF.

The CDR3: CASSDRGAGVGDEQFF. The CDR3 DNA reads as TGTGCCAGCAGCGACCGTGGGGCGGGAGTAGGGGATGAGCAGTTCTTC. V is TRBV28 and J is TRBJ2-1, with 7 bases that match TRBD2. The CDR3 loop spans 16 amino acids. J was trimmed by 8 bases and V by 6 bases; bases with no gene match: 16. From germline, CDR1 is MDHEN and CDR2 SYDVKM. The entire variable domain, with the rest obtained from reference TRBV28 and TRBJ2-1, is as follows: DVKVTQSSRYLVKRTGEKVFLECVQDMDHENMFWYRQDPGLGLRLIYFSYDVKMKEKGDIPEGYSVSREKKERFSLILESASTNQTSMYLCASSDRGAGVGDEQFFGPGTRLTVL.

The rearrangement uses TRBV2 and TRBJ2-3, with 16 bases that match TRBD2. Germline CDR1 reads SNHLY; CDR2 reads FYNNEI. The CDR3 loop spans 15 amino acids. With V trimmed by 6 bases and J by 4 bases, 1 base remained unmatched. The CDR3 spells CASRGTSGRADTQYF. DNA for the CDR3: TGTGCCAGCAGAGGGACTAGCGGGAGGGCAGATACGCAGTATTTT.

The chain employs TRBV5-1 and TRBJ2-5; 11 bases map to TRBD2. The J call is uncertain, as TRBJ2-7 better fits the DNA end. The CDR3 is made up of 14 amino acids. Germline V gene sequence: CDR1 SGHRS, CDR2 YFSETQ. The CDR3 reads CASSLGTSGYEQYF. CDR3 DNA: TGCGCCAGCAGCTTAGGGACTAGCGGCTACGAGCAGTACTTC.